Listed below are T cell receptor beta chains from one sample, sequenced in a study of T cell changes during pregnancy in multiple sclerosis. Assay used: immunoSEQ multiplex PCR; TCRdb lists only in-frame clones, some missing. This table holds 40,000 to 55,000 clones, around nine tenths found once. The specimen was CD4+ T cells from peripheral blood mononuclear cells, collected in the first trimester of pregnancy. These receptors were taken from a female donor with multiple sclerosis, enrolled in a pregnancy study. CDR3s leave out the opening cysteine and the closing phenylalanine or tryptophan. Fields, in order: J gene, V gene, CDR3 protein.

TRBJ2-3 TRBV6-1 ASSVLGTSGRDTQY
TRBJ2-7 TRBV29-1 SVVSGSSSVEQY
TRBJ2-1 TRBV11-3 ASSSRTSVHNEQF
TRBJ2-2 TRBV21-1 ASSDGTGLDGELF
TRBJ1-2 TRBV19 ASSFGQGGYGYT
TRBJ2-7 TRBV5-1 ASSLRDGIDEQY
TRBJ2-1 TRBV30 ASTTSGRSRRNEQF
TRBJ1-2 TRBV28 ASSLGTGGFGYT
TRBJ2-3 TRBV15 ATSREGLAGGHTQY
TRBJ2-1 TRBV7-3 ASSLPSTGYNEQF
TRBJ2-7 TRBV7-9 ASSLVTGARLHEQY
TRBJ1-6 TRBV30 AWSVGATLH
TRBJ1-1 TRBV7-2 ASSFSRGGGQAF
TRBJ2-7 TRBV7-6 ASSPTGSPYEQY
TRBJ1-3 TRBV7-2 ASSLSGGNTIY
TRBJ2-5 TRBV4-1 ASSQENRGLGTQY
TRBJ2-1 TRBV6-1 ASSETGGGYNEQF
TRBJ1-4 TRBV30 AWGRGLREKLF
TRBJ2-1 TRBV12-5 ASGLVLGASGSTDNEQF
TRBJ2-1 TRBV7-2 ASSLRAGNEQF
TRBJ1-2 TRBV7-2 ASSPQANYGYT
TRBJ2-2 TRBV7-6 ASSFHRQGGFAGELF
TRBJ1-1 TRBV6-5 ASSYSALNTEAF
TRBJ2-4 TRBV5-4 ASSSSHLLAKNIQY
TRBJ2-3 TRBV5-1 ASSFTGKVTDTQY
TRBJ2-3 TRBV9 ASSPTVGGLGTQY
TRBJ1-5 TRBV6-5 ASSADRGSNQPQH
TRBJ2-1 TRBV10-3 AISGTGGSLDEQF
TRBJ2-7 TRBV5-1 ASSWGGGTYEQY
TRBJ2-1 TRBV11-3 ASSLGGSGRDNEQF
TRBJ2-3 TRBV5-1 ASSISGSSDTQY
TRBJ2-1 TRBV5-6 ASSLFTGATGGNEQF
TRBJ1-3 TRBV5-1 ASSLTTAAGNTIY
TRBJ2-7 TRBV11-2 ASSSPSRSGTNSYEQY
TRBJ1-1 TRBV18 ASSPMKTGNTEAF
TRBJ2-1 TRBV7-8 ASSLGSAGGPNNEQF
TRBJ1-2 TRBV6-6 ASSLGTGENYGYT
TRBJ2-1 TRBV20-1 SASGNNEQF
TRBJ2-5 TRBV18 ASSPLGRTKETQY
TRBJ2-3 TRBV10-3 AINTGADTQY
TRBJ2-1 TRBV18 ASSPRTSKGSGNEQF
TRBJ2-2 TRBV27 ASTRGVGGFTGELF
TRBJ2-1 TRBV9 ASSVRSGVYNEQF
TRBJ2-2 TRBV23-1 ASSHPGLAANTGELF
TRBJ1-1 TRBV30 AWSTRLGLNTEAF
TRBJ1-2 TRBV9 ASSVDRVAGYT
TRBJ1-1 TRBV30 AWSAGRAGITEAF
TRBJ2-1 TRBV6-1 ASSEAGGYNEQF
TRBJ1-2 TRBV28 ASSLTGGMVYGYT
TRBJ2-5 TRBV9 ASSVGGLAETQY
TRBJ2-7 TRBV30 AFRRFKFLPGQGSDEQY
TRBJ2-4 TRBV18 ASSPALLAVGGENIQY
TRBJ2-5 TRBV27 ASRDRGGETQY
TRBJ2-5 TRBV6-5 ASSYSGPRAQETQY
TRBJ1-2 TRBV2 ASYSGRVYGYT